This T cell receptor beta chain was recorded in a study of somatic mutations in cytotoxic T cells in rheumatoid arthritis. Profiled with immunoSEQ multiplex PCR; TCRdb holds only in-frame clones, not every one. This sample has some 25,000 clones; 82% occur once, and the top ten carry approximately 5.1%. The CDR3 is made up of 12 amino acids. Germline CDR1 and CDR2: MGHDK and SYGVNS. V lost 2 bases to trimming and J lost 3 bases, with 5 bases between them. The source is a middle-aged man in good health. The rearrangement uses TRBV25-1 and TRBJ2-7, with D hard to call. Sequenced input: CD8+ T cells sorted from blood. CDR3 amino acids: CASSEGIYEQYF. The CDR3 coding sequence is TGTGCCAGCAGTGAAGGGATCTACGAGCAGTACTTC.